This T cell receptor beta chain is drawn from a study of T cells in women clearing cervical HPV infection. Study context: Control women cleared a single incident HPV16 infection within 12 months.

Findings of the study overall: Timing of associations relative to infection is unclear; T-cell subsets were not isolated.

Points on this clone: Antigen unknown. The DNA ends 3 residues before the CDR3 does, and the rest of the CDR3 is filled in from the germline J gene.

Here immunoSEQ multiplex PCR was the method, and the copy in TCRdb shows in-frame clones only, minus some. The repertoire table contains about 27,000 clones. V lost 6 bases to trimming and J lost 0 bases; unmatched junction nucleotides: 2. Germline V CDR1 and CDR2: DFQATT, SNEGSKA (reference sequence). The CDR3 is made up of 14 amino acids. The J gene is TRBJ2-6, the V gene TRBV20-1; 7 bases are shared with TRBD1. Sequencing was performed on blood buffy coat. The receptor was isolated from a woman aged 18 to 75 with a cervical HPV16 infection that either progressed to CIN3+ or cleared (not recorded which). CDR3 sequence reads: CSAGQPSGANVLTF. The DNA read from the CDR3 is TGCAGTGCGGGACAGCCCTCTGGGGCCAACGTC.